This TCR beta chain is drawn from a study of siplizumab effects on memory and regulatory T cells. Only a few counts were recorded for this clone. The CDR3 is 14 residues long. The V and J ends lost 0 bases and 5 bases respectively, with 11 bases between them. Germline CDR1 is SGHRS and CDR2 is YFSETQ. Some clones are missing from TCRdb's copy, which holds only in-frame ones; the method was immunoSEQ multiplex PCR. Among roughly 100,000 clones listed, about 92% were seen once. This rearrangement joins TRBV5-1 to TRBJ2-5; D call uncertain. The TCR was taken from a human donor in good health. Sequencing used CD4+ T cells sorted from blood. DNA for the CDR3: TGCGCCAGCAGCTTGGAGGCCTCCGCGGAGACCCAGTACTTC. Amino acids: CASSLEASAETQYF. The full variable domain, rest sourced from reference TRBV5-1 and TRBJ2-5, is KAGVTQTPRYLIKTRGQQVTLSCSPISGHRSVSWYQQTPGQGLQFLFEYFSETQRNKGNFPGRFSGRQFSNSRSEMNVSTLELGDSALYLCASSLEASAETQYFGPGTRLLVL.